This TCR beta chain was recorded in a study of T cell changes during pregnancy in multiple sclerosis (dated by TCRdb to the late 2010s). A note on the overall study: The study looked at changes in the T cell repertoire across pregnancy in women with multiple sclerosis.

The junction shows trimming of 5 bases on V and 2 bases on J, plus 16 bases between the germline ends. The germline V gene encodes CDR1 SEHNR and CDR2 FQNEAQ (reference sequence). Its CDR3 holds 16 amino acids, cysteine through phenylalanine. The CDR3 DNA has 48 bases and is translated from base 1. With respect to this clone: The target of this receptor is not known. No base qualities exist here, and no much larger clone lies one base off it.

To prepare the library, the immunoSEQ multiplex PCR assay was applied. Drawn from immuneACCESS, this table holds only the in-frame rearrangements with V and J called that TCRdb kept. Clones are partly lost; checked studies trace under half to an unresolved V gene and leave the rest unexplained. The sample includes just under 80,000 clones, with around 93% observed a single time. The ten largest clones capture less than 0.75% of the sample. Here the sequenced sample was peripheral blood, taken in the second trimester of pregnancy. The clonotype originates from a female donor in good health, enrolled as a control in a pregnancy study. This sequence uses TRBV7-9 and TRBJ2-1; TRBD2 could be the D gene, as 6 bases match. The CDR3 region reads CASSPTLGGTYNEQFF. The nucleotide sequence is TGTGCCAGCAGCCCCACTCTGGGAGGTACCTACAATGAGCAGTTCTTC.